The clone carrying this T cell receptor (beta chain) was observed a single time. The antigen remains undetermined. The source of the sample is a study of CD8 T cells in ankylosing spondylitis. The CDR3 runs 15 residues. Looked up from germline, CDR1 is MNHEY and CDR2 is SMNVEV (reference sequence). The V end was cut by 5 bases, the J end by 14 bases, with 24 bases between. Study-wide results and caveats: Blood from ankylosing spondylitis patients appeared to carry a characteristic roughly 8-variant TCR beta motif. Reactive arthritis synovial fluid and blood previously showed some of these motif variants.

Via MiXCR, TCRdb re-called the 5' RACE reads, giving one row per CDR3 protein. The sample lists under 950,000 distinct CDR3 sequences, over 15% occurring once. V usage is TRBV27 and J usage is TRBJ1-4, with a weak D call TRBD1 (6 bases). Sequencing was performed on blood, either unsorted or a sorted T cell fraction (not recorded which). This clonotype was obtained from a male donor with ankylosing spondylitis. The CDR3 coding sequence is TGTGCCAGCAGTCCCCCTGGGGGGGGCGCGTTGCGGCTGTTTTTT. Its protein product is CASSPPGGGALRLFF.